This T cell receptor (beta chain) was retrieved from a study of blood T cell repertoires in COVID-19. At the level of the study: Acute and convalescent COVID-19 samples came from the United States, Italy and Spain. T cells, B-cell-depleted T cells, or PBMCs provided the cDNA or gDNA that served as material.

Under the authors' procedure: The authors estimated nucleated cell counts from reference gene primer amplification. Here immunoSEQ multiplex PCR was the method, and the copy in TCRdb shows in-frame clones only, minus some. The V and J calls and clone size were taken over from that table, and D and trimming were inferred from the DNA. The sample shows tens of thousands of clones, approximately 85% of them seen only once. The V and J ends lost 2 bases and 4 bases, in that order; junction bases with no gene match: 7. CDR3 length: 16 amino acids. Germline lookup yields CDR1 SGHVS and CDR2 FQNEAQ. Sequenced: peripheral blood. This clonotype was sampled from a human donor in a cohort sampled during active COVID-19. J is TRBJ1-4 and V is TRBV7-8; 7 positions agree with TRBD1. This CDR3 is CASSLRLQGGNEKLFF. In DNA form, the CDR3 reads TGTGCCAGCAGCTTAAGGTTGCAGGGGGGTAATGAAAAACTGTTTTTT.